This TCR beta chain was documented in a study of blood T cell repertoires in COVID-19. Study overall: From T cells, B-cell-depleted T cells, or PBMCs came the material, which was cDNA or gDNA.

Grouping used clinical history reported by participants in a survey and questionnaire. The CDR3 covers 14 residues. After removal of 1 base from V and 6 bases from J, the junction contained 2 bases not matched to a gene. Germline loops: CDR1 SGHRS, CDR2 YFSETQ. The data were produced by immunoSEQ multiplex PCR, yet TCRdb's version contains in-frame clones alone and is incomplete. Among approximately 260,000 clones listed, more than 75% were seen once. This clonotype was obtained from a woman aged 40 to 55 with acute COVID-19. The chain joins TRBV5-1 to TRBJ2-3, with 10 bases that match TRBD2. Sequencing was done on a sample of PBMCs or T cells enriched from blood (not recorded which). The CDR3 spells CASSLLAGADTQYF. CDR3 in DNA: TGCGCCAGCAGCTTGCTAGCGGGAGCCGATACGCAGTATTTT.